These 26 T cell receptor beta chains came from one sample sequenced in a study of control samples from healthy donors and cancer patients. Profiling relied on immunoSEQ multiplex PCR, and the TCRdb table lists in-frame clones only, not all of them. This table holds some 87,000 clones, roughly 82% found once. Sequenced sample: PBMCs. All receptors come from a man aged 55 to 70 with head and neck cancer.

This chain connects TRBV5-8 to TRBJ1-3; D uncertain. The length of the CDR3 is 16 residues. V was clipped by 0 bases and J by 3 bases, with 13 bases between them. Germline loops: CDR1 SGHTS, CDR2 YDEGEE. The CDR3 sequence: CASSLGSHSGGNTIYF. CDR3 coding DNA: TGTGCCAGCAGCTTGGGAAGCCACAGTGGTGGAAACACCATATATTTT.

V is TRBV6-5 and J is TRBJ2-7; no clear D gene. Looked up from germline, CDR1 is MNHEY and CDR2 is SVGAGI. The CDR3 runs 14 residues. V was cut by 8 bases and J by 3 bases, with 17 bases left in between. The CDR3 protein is CASAALGWGYEQYF. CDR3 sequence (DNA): TGTGCCAGCGCCGCGTTGGGGTGGGGCTACGAGCAGTACTTC.

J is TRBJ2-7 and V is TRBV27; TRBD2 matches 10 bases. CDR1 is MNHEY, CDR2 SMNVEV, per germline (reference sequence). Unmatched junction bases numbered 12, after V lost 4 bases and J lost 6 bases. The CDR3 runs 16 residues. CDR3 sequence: CASSYVIASGSGEQYF. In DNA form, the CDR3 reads TGTGCCAGCAGTTACGTGATCGCTAGCGGGAGCGGCGAGCAGTACTTC.

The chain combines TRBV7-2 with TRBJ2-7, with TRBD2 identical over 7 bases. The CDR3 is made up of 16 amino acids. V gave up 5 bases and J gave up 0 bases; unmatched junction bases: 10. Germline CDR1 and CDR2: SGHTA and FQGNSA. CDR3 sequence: CASSPGLAVYSYEQYF. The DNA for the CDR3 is TGTGCCAGCAGCCCCGGTCTAGCGGTGTACTCCTACGAGCAGTACTTC.

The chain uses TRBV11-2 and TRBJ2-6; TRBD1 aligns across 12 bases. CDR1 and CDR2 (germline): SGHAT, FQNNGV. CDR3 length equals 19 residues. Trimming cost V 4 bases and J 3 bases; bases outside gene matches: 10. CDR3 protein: CASSSVHRDRGLGANVLTF. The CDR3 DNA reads TGTGCCAGCAGCTCTGTACACCGGGACAGGGGGCTTGGGGCCAACGTCCTGACTTTC.

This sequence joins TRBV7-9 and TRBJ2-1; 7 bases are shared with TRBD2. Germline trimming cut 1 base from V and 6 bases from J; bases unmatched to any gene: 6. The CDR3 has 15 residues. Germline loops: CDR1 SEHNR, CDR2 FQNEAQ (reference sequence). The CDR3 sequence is CASSLGGGPINEQFF. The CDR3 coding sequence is TGTGCCAGCAGCTTAGGGGGGGGACCCATCAATGAGCAGTTCTTC. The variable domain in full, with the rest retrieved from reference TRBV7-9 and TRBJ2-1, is DTGVSQNPRHKITKRGQNVTFRCDPISEHNRLYWYRQTLGQGPEFLTYFQNEAQLEKSRLLSDRFSAERPKGSFSTLEIQRTEQGDSAMYLCASSLGGGPINEQFFGPGTRLTVL.

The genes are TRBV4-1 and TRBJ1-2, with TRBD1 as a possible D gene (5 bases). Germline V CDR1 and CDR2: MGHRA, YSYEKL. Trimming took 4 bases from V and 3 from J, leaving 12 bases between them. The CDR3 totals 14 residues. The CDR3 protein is CASSPPQVDYGYTF. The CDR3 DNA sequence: TGCGCCAGCAGCCCACCACAGGTAGACTATGGCTACACCTTC.

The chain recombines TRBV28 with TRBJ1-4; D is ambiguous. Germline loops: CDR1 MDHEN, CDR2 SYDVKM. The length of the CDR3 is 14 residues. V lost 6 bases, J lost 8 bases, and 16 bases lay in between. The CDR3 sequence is CASSPSRGWEKLFF. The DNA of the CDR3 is TGTGCCAGCAGCCCTAGTCGGGGTTGGGAAAAACTGTTTTTT.

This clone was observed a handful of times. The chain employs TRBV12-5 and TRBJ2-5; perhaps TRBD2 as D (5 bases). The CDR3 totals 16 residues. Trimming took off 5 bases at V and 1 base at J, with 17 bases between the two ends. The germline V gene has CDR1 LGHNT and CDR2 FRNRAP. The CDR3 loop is CASGPRADRPQETQYF. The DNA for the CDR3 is TGTGCTAGTGGTCCGAGGGCGGACCGACCCCAAGAGACCCAGTACTTC.

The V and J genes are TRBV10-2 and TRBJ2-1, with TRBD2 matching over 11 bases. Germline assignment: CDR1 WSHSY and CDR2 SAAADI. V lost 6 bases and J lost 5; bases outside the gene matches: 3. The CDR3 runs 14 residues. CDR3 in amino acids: CASSRLAGNNEQFF. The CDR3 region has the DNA TGCGCCAGCAGCAGACTAGCGGGGAACAATGAGCAGTTCTTC.

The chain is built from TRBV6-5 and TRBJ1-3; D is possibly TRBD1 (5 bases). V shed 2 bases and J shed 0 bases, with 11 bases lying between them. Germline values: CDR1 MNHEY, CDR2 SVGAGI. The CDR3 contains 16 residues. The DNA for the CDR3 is TGTGCCAGCAGTTACGGTCGGACATTCTCTGGAAACACCATATATTTT. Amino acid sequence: CASSYGRTFSGNTIYF.

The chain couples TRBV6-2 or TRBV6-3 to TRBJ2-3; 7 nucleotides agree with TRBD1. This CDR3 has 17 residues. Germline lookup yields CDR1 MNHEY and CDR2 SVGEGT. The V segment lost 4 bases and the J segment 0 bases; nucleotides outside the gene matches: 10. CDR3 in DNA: TGTGCCAGCAGTTCCAGACAGGGCAAGACTAGCACAGATACGCAGTATTTT. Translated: CASSSRQGKTSTDTQYF.

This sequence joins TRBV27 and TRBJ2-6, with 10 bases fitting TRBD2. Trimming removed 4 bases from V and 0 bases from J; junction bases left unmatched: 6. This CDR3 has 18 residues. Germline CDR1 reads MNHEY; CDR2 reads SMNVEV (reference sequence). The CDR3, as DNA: TGTGCCAGCAGTTCCGAGACTAGCGGGCCCTCTGGGGCCAACGTCCTGACTTTC. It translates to CASSSETSGPSGANVLTF.

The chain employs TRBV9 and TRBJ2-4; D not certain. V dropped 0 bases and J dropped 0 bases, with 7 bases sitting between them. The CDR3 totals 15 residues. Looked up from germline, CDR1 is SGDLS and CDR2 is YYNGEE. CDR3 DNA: TGTGCCAGCAGCGTAGGAACGGGAGCCAAAAACATTCAGTACTTC. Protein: CASSVGTGAKNIQYF.

CDR3: CASSESLAGNEQYF. In DNA, the CDR3 is TGCGCCAGCAGTGAGTCCCTAGCGGGTAACGAGCAGTACTTC. The V and J genes are TRBV10-1 and TRBJ2-7; 8 positions agree with TRBD2. The trim removed 0 bases at V and 5 bases at J, leaving 3 bases unmatched. Per germline, CDR1 WNHNN and CDR2 SYGVQD (reference sequence). The CDR3 runs to 14 residues.

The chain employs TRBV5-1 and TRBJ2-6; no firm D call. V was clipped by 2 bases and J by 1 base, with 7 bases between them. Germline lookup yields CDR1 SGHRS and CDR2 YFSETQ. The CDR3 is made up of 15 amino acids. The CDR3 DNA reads TGCGCCAGCAGCTTCAGCCTGTCTGGGGCCAACGTCCTGACTTTC. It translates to CASSFSLSGANVLTF.

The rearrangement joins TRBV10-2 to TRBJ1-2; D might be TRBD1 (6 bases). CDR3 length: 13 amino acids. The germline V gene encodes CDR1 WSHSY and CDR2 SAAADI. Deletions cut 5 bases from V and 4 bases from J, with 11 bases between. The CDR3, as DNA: TGCGCCAGCAGTATACAGGGAGGCTATGGCTACACCTTC. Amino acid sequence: CASSIQGGYGYTF.

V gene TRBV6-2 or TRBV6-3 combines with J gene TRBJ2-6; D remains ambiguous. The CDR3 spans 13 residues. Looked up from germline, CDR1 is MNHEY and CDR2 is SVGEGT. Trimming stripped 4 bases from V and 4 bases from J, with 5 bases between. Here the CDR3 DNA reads TGTGCCAGCAGTTTTTCCGGGGCCAACGTCCTGACTTTC. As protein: CASSFSGANVLTF.

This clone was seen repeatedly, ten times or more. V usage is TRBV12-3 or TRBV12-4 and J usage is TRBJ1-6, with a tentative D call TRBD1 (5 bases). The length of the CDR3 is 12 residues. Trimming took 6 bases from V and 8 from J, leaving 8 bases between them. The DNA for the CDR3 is TGTGCCAGCAGAAAGGGGTATTCACCCCTCCACTTT. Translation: CASRKGYSPLHF.

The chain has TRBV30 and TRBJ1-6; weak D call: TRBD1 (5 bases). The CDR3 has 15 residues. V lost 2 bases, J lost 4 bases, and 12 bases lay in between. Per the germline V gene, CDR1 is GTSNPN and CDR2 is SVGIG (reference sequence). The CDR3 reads CAWSPTEGYNSPLHF. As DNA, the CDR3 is TGTGCCTGGAGTCCGACAGAGGGTTATAATTCACCCCTCCACTTT.

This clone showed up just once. The CDR3 loop is CATLDPGGTDTQYF. DNA of the CDR3: TGTGCCACCCTCGACCCGGGGGGCACAGATACGCAGTATTTT. The chain is built from TRBV27 and TRBJ2-3; possibly TRBD2 for D (6 bases). The CDR3 covers 14 residues. Trimming took 10 bases from V and 1 from J, leaving 15 bases between them. Germline CDR1 and CDR2: MNHEY and SMNVEV (reference sequence).

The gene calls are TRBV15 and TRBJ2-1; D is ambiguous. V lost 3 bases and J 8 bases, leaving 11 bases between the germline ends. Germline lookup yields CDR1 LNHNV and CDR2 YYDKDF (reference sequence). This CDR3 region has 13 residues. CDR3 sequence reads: CATSSSSRDEQFF. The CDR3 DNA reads TGTGCCACCAGCAGTTCGTCCCGGGATGAGCAGTTCTTC.

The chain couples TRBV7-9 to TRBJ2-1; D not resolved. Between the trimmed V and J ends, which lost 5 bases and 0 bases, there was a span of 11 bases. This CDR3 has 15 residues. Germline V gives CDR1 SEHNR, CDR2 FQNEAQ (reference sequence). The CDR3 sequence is CASSNRPDSYNEQFF. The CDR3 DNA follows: TGTGCCAGCAGCAACCGACCAGACTCCTACAATGAGCAGTTCTTC.

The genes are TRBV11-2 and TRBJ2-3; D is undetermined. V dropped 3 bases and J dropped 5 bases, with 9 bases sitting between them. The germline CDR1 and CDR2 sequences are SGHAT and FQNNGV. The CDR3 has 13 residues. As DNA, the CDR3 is TGTGCCAGCAGCTTCGGTAGGGTAGATACGCAGTATTTT. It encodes CASSFGRVDTQYF. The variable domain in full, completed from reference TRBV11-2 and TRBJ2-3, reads EAGVAQSPRYKIIEKRQSVAFWCNPISGHATLYWYQQILGQGPKLLIQFQNNGVVDDSQLPKDRFSAERLKGVDSTLKIQPAKLEDSAVYLCASSFGRVDTQYFGPGTRLTVL.

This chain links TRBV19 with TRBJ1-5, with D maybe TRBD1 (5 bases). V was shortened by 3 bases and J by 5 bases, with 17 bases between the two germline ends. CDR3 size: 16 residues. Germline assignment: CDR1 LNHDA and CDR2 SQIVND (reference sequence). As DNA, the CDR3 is TGTGCCAGTAGTATTGATTCCATAAGGGGAGATCAGCCCCAGCATTTT. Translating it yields CASSIDSIRGDQPQHF.

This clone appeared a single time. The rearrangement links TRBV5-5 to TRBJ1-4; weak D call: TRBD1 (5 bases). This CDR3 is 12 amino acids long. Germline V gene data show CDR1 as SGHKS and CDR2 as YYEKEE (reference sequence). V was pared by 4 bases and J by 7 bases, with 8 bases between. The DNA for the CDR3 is TGTGCCAGCAGCCCAGGGACTGAAAAACTGTTTTTT. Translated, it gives CASSPGTEKLFF.